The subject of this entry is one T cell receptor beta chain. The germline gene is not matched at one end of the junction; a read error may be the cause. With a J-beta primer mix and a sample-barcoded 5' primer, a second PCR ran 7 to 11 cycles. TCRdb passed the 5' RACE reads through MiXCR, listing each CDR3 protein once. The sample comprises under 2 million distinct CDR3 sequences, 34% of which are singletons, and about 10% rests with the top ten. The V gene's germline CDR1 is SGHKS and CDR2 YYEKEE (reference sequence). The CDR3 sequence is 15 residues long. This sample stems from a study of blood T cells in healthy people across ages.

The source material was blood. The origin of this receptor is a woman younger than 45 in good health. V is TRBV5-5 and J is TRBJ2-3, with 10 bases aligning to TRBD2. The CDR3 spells CASSTGLATADTHYF. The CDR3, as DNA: TGTGCCAGCAGCACGGGACTAGCGACCGCAGATACGCATTATTTT.